This T cell receptor (beta chain) came from a study of shared clonotypes between healthy human individuals. In regard to this clone: The antigen remains unidentified.

Findings of the study overall: Approximately 4.5% was the fraction of naive CD4 clonotypes found shared across several donors. The study generally estimated greater richness for naive than memory subsets.

Some clones are missing from TCRdb's copy, which holds only in-frame ones; the method was immunoSEQ multiplex PCR. The data hold some 1,100,000 clones, with 70% to 80% observed a single time. The CDR3 contains 13 residues. Unmatched junction bases numbered 8, after V lost 9 bases and J lost 5 bases. Per the germline V gene, CDR1 is SGDLS and CDR2 is YYNGEE. The receptor comes from a man aged 18 to 30 in good health. Some clones in this sample may be carry-over from other donors' samples. The V gene is TRBV9, the J gene TRBJ2-1; 7 nucleotides align to TRBD2. The material sequenced was memory CD4+ T cells from PBMCs. This sample's subset: CD45RA-negative fraction. The DNA for the CDR3 is TGTGCCACCGGCGGGACTAACCACAATGAGCAGTTCTTC. Its protein product is CATGGTNHNEQFF.